Listed below are T cell receptor beta chains from one sample, sequenced in a study of T cell responses to AZD1222 COVID-19 vaccine. Sequenced by immunoSEQ multiplex PCR; TCRdb stores in-frame clones only, minus some. The sample includes approximately 80,000 clones, 70% to 90% of them seen just once. The specimen comprised peripheral blood, sampled 28 days after the second AZD1222 dose. Source of these receptors: an adult who received the AZD1222 COVID-19 vaccine. CDR3s include the opening cysteine and the closing phenylalanine or tryptophan. Each record gives: D gene, clone size, V gene, J gene, CDR3 DNA, CDR3 protein. The D gene is left open where the match is weak. Rows may omit the clone size; those that give it use once, few, many or a size class.

.,.,TRBV7-9,TRBJ1-1,TGTGCCAGCAGCCCACGACCTAACACTGAAGCTTTCTTT,CASSPRPNTEAFF
.,.,TRBV28,TRBJ1-4,TGTGCCAGCGGGAGTGATGAAAAACTGTTTTTT,CASGSDEKLFF
.,.,TRBV28,TRBJ1-2,TGTGCCAGCAGTTTTGCGCAGTGGGGAAACTATGGCTACACCTTC,CASSFAQWGNYGYTF
TRBD2,.,TRBV11-3,TRBJ2-3,TGTGCCAGCAGCCCCGGGACTAGCGGGAGAGTGGTAGATACGCAGTATTTT,CASSPGTSGRVVDTQYF
TRBD1,.,TRBV28,TRBJ1-3,TGTGCCAGCAAGAGGGGGCCTGGAAACACCATATATTTT,CASKRGPGNTIYF
.,few,TRBV3-1/TRBV3-2,TRBJ2-2,TGTGCCAGCAGCTTCGGGACGGGTGGGGCCGGGGAGCTGTTTTTT,CASSFGTGGAGELFF
.,.,TRBV19,TRBJ2-2,TGTGCCAGTAGCCCAGGACAGCTGACCGGGGAGCTGTTTTTT,CASSPGQLTGELFF
.,.,TRBV6-6,TRBJ2-7,TGTGCCAGCAGTTACGCACAGGGTCGTGGCGACGAGCAGTACTTC,CASSYAQGRGDEQYF
TRBD2,.,TRBV13,TRBJ2-7,TGTGCCAGCAGCTCCGAGGGACTAGCGGGAGTGGGAGAGCAGTACTTC,CASSSEGLAGVGEQYF
TRBD1,.,TRBV3-1/TRBV3-2,TRBJ2-1,TGTGCCAGCAGCCAACCCGGGACAGGGTGGGGGAATGAGCAGTTCTTC,CASSQPGTGWGNEQFF
TRBD2,.,TRBV18,TRBJ2-7,TGTGCCAGCTCAATGACTAGCGGGAGTGTATACGAGCAGTACTTC,CASSMTSGSVYEQYF
.,.,TRBV19,TRBJ1-2,TGTGCCAGTAGTATATCGAGGGGCGGCTACACCTTC,CASSISRGGYTF
.,.,TRBV4-2,TRBJ1-5,TGTGCCAGCAGCCAAGATGGGGACCGTGATCAGCCCCAGCATTTT,CASSQDGDRDQPQHF
.,.,TRBV7-3,TRBJ1-1,TGTGCCAGCAGCTTAAACGGCGCCAAACACACTGAAGCTTTCTTT,CASSLNGAKHTEAFF
TRBD1,.,TRBV28,TRBJ1-4,TGTGCCAGCAGCTTCTCCGACAGGGGACTGTTTTTT,CASSFSDRGLFF
.,.,TRBV14,TRBJ2-6,TGTGCCAGCAGCCCAGCCTACTCTGGGGCCAACGTCCTGACTTTC,CASSPAYSGANVLTF
.,.,TRBV7-9,TRBJ2-7,TGTGCCAGCAGCTTTTGGAGTGTCGAGCAGTACTTC,CASSFWSVEQYF
.,.,TRBV12-3/TRBV12-4,TRBJ1-2,TGTGCCAGCAGTCTCGGGACCTATGGCTACACCTTC,CASSLGTYGYTF
.,.,TRBV5-1,TRBJ1-1,TGCGCCAGCAGCTTGCAGAACACTGAAGCTTTCTTT,CASSLQNTEAFF
TRBD2,.,TRBV2,TRBJ2-5,TGTGCCAGCAGTGATCTGCTAGCGGGAGAGACCCAGTACTTC,CASSDLLAGETQYF
.,.,TRBV20-1,TRBJ2-3,TGCAGTGCTAGTGGCCTAGCACTTAGCACAGATACGCAGTATTTT,CSASGLALSTDTQYF
TRBD2,.,TRBV5-1,TRBJ2-3,TGCGCCAGCAGCGTAAGCAAGGTGCCAGGACTAGCGGGGGGGGTCACAGATACGCAGTATTTT,CASSVSKVPGLAGGVTDTQYF
.,.,TRBV3-1/TRBV3-2,TRBJ2-7,TGTGCCAGCAGCTCCCGGGACGTTGCCTACGAGCAGTACTTC,CASSSRDVAYEQYF
.,.,TRBV19,TRBJ2-7,TGTGCCAGCCGCAGGGGGACTTCTTACGAGCAGTACTTC,CASRRGTSYEQYF
.,.,TRBV24-1,TRBJ2-1,TGTGCCACCAGTGATGAAGTGGGACTTGAGCAGTTCTTC,CATSDEVGLEQFF
TRBD1,.,TRBV28,TRBJ1-5,TGTGCCAGCACCCCACAGGGGTTAAGTCAGCCCCAGCATTTT,CASTPQGLSQPQHF
TRBD1,once,TRBV27,TRBJ1-5,TGTGCCAGCAGTTTATTGGGGACAGGGGGGAATCAGCCCCAGCATTTT,CASSLLGTGGNQPQHF
.,.,TRBV5-8,TRBJ2-7,TGTGCCAGCAGCCTAGGAGTTAACAGGGATCGCGACGAGCAGTACTTC,CASSLGVNRDRDEQYF